The sequence of this T cell receptor (beta chain) was determined in a study of shared clonotypes between healthy human individuals. V was clipped by 4 bases and J by 0 bases, with 14 bases between them. This CDR3 is 16 amino acids long. The V gene's germline CDR1 is SGHDT and CDR2 YYEEEE. In the original processing: Without quality scores, immunoSEQ junctional reads could not be filtered like full-length reads. The assay was immunoSEQ multiplex PCR, and TCRdb's table has in-frame clones only and misses some. The D gene and trimming were derived from the DNA, and the V and J assignments and clone size from that table. The repertoire holds about 2 million clones, with roughly 94% as singletons.

The sequencing input was naive CD4+ T cells sorted from blood. Sample subset: CD45RA+ positively selected. This receptor was taken from a man younger than 35 in good health. V gene TRBV5-6 combines with J gene TRBJ2-1; TRBD2 is a possible D gene (5 bases). In DNA, the CDR3 is TGTGCCAGCAGCACCCTAAAGAGCGGCTCCTACAATGAGCAGTTCTTC. Protein product: CASSTLKSGSYNEQFF.